This T cell receptor (beta chain) was sequenced for a study of blood T cell repertoires in COVID-19. Looking at the study overall: The samples span acute and convalescent COVID-19 from the United States, Italy and Spain. In each case, the material was cDNA or gDNA derived from T cells, B-cell-depleted T cells, or PBMCs.

Methods used by the authors: Amplification of reference gene primers provided the estimated nucleated cell counts. Profiling relied on immunoSEQ multiplex PCR, and the TCRdb table lists in-frame clones only, not all of them. V and J calls and clone size are those listed in that table; D and trimming were worked out from the DNA. The table includes a few hundred thousand clones, around 82% detected once. Per germline, CDR1 MNHNS and CDR2 SASEGT. J lost 5 bases, V lost 3 bases, and 7 bases had no gene match. The CDR3 loop spans 16 amino acids. The chain combines TRBV6-1 with TRBJ1-6; 7 bases are a match to TRBD1. Sequenced material: peripheral blood. This sequence originates from a human donor with COVID-19, enrolled during active disease. The donor label of this sample is uncertain. This CDR3 reads CASSERRQGNNSPLHF. The CDR3, as DNA: TGTGCCAGCAGTGAGCGCAGACAGGGAAATAATTCACCCCTCCACTTT.